The entry below gives a single TCR beta chain sequence along with its context. Antigen unknown. Sequencing was performed with immunoSEQ multiplex PCR; in TCRdb, only in-frame clones are kept and a portion is missing. Here the sample spans some 580,000 clones, 98% being singletons. This record comes from a study of shared clonotypes between healthy human individuals. Looked up from germline, CDR1 is SNHLY and CDR2 is FYNNEI. The CDR3 sequence is 13 residues long. Trimming cost V 8 bases and J 1 base, with 9 bases left between them. In the naive CD8 group, cells lacked CD45RO and were positively selected for CCR7, so terminally differentiated effector memory CD45RA+ cells were left out. There were only Caucasian adults among the donors, and all lived in Nashville, Tennessee. Study-level points and caveats: When naive CD4 clonotypes were compared across a few donors, approximately 5% were shared.

The chain couples TRBV2 to TRBJ2-1; D uncertain. The clonotype originates from a man aged 25 to 40 in good health. The material sequenced was naive CD8+ T cells sorted from blood. The CDR3: CASAAGSYNEQFF. The CDR3 DNA reads TGTGCCAGCGCGGCTGGATCCTACAATGAGCAGTTCTTC.